The 17 T cell receptor beta chains below all came from one sample that was sequenced in a study of Graves' ophthalmopathy and Graves' hyperthyroidism. Amplified material comprised TCR beta CDR3 regions derived from RNA transcripts. The first-round RT-PCR employed HTBI primers together with the Qiagen OneStep RT-PCR kit. A multiplex PCR was then performed as the second round. Via MiXCR, TCRdb re-called the multiplex PCR reads, giving one row per CDR3 protein. The sample records fewer than 650,000 distinct CDR3 sequences, approximately 22% being singletons. The sequencing input was peripheral blood. Receptors were obtained from a woman aged 18-29 years with stable Graves' hyperthyroidism. Some clones in this sample may be carry-over from other donors' samples.

J is TRBJ2-7 and V is TRBV4-1, with 12 nucleotides matching TRBD2. The CDR3 sequence is 14 residues long. J gave up 4 bases and V 9 bases, and 7 bases lay outside the gene matches. Germline loops: CDR1 MGHRA, CDR2 YSYEKL. The CDR3 region has the DNA TGCGCCAGTCAAACTAGCGGGGGGCGTTACGAGCAGTACTTC. Its translation is CASQTSGGRYEQYF.

This clonotype appeared a few times. CDR3 DNA: TGTGCCAGCAGTCGGACAGGGATGGGGGAGACCCAGTACTTC. Residues: CASSRTGMGETQYF. V and J are TRBV7-2 and TRBJ2-5, with 8 bases lining up with TRBD1. The CDR3 sequence is 14 residues long. Trimming at V came to 6 bases and at J to 5 bases, leaving 8 bases not matched to a gene. CDR1 is SGHTA, CDR2 FQGNSA, per germline.

This clonotype was observed many times. V and J are TRBV10-3 and TRBJ2-5, with a possible D match to TRBD2 (5 bases). The CDR3 has 14 amino acids. Between the trimmed V and J ends, which lost 6 bases and 5 bases, there was a span of 16 bases. Per germline, CDR1 ENHRY and CDR2 SYGVKD. Written as DNA, the CDR3 is TGTGCCATCAGGTCGTCGACATCGGGGGAGACCCAGTACTTC. It encodes CAIRSSTSGETQYF.

J is TRBJ1-2 and V is TRBV6-4; D remains ambiguous. V was trimmed by 3 bases and J by 4 bases, leaving 18 bases between them. This CDR3 is 16 amino acids long. Germline V lookup: CDR1 MRHNA, CDR2 SNTAGT. The CDR3 sequence: CASSDPRKVTLYGYTF. The CDR3 coding sequence is TGTGCCAGCAGTGATCCCAGGAAAGTGACTCTCTATGGCTACACCTTC.

This rearrangement joins TRBV28 to TRBJ1-1, with D possibly being TRBD1 (6 bases). This CDR3 comprises 13 residues. CDR1 is MDHEN and CDR2 is SYDVKM in the germline V gene. V shed 6 bases and J shed 3 bases, with 11 bases lying between them. The CDR3 loop reads CASRQGGDTEAFF. DNA of the CDR3: TGTGCCAGCAGACAGGGAGGGGACACTGAAGCTTTCTTT.

This clonotype appeared many times. This chain joins TRBV28 and TRBJ2-7; D might be TRBD1 (7 bases). This CDR3 has 17 residues. The V and J ends lost 1 base and 4 bases respectively, with 20 bases between them. In germline, CDR1 is MDHEN, CDR2 SYDVKM. CDR3 in amino acids: CASSLFSAGGLGYEQYF. The CDR3 nucleotides are TGTGCCAGCAGTTTATTCAGCGCAGGGGGGCTCGGGTACGAGCAGTACTTC. Full variable domain (outside the CDR3, taken from reference TRBV28 and TRBJ2-7): DVKVTQSSRYLVKRTGEKVFLECVQDMDHENMFWYRQDPGLGLRLIYFSYDVKMKEKGDIPEGYSVSREKKERFSLILESASTNQTSMYLCASSLFSAGGLGYEQYFGPGTRLTVT.

This clonotype was counted between two and nine times. The chain joins TRBV2 to TRBJ1-6; the D is unclear. This CDR3 is built from 14 residues. Germline V gene sequence: CDR1 SNHLY, CDR2 FYNNEI. V shed 7 bases and J shed 5 bases, with 12 bases lying between them. Here the CDR3 reads CASTLSRDNSPLHF. CDR3 DNA sequence: TGTGCCAGCACCCTGAGCAGAGATAATTCACCCCTCCACTTT.

The V gene is TRBV11-2, the J gene TRBJ1-1; TRBD1 matches at 8 bases. This CDR3 contains 19 residues. V trimming: 4 bases; J trimming: 6 bases; junction bases outside the gene matches: 22. Germline assignment: CDR1 SGHAT and CDR2 FQNNGV. The CDR3 protein is CASSSPGGRGWLFVAEAFF. For the CDR3, the DNA is TGTGCCAGCAGCTCCCCAGGGGGCAGGGGGTGGTTGTTTGTCGCTGAAGCTTTCTTT.

This clonotype has more than one count but fewer than ten. This chain connects TRBV2 to TRBJ2-2, with no clear D. Between the trimmed V and J ends, which lost 5 bases and 3 bases, there was a span of 19 bases. This CDR3 has 17 residues. Germline V CDR1 and CDR2: SNHLY, FYNNEI. DNA of the CDR3: TGTGCCAGCAGTTACCCCACAGCAGGTGGGGACACCGGGGAGCTGTTTTTT. Translation: CASSYPTAGGDTGELFF.

The gene calls are TRBV11-1 and TRBJ2-3; possibly TRBD1 for D (6 bases). There are 16 residues in the CDR3. Per germline, CDR1 SGHAT and CDR2 FQDESV (reference sequence). V lost 6 bases to trimming and J lost 0 bases, with 16 bases between them. CDR3 coding DNA: TGTGCCAGCAGGCCAGGGGTTAAGACTAGCACAGATACGCAGTATTTT. This gives the protein CASRPGVKTSTDTQYF. Together with reference TRBV11-1 and TRBJ2-3, the CDR3 gives the full variable domain: EAEVAQSPRYKITEKSQAVAFWCDPISGHATLYWYRQILGQGPELLVQFQDESVVDDSQLPKDRFSAERLKGVDSTLKIQPAELGDSAMYLCASRPGVKTSTDTQYFGPGTRLTVL.

In this sample, this clonotype turned up a few times. The rearrangement joins TRBV30 to TRBJ1-5; D gene unclear. The CDR3 runs to 13 residues. From germline, CDR1 is GTSNPN and CDR2 SVGIG (reference sequence). V was clipped by 1 base and J by 6 bases, with 10 bases between them. The CDR3 reads CAWSGGIVQPQHF. The CDR3 DNA sequence: TGTGCCTGGAGTGGAGGGATAGTTCAGCCCCAGCATTTT.

In this sample, this clonotype turned up a few times. The rearrangement uses TRBV2 and TRBJ2-2; D gene uncertain. The germline V gene has CDR1 SNHLY and CDR2 FYNNEI. V was pared by 5 bases and J by 0 bases, with 10 bases between. The length of the CDR3 is 15 residues. CDR3 nucleotides: TGTGCCAGCAGTAAAAACAGACCGAACACCGGGGAGCTGTTTTTT. Protein sequence: CASSKNRPNTGELFF.

The V and J genes are TRBV19 and TRBJ1-1; the match to TRBD1 covers 9 bases. Unmatched junction bases numbered 9, after V lost 4 bases and J lost 9 bases. The CDR3 has 14 residues. Germline CDR1 and CDR2: LNHDA and SQIVND (reference sequence). CDR3 coding DNA: TGTGCCAGTAGTACGGGACAGGGAAGTCTCAAAGCTTTCTTT. Encoded protein: CASSTGQGSLKAFF. The entire variable domain, with the rest obtained from reference TRBV19 and TRBJ1-1, is as follows: DGGITQSPKYLFRKEGQNVTLSCEQNLNHDAMYWYRQDPGQGLRLIYYSQIVNDFQKGDIAEGYSVSREKKESFPLTVTSAQKNPTAFYLCASSTGQGSLKAFFGQGTRLTVV.

The gene calls are TRBV6-2 or TRBV6-3 and TRBJ1-2; D unresolved. Trimming shortened V by 2 bases and J by 8 bases, and 15 bases separated the two germline ends. The CDR3 contains 14 residues. The V gene's germline CDR1 is MNHEY and CDR2 SVGEGT. The CDR3 DNA is TGTGCCAGCAGTTACCCCCAGGTCATAGGGGGCTACACCTTC. It translates to CASSYPQVIGGYTF.

This clonotype has ten or more counts. V and J are TRBV5-6 and TRBJ2-7; TRBD1 is a possible D gene (5 bases). Germline CDR1 SGHDT, CDR2 YYEEEE. The CDR3 sequence is 13 residues long. V gave up 4 bases and J gave up 0 bases, with 8 bases separating them. CDR3 DNA: TGTGCCAGCAGCGAAGGACACTCCTACGAGCAGTACTTC. Translating it yields CASSEGHSYEQYF.

The chain joins TRBV6-5 to TRBJ1-1; D possibly corresponds to TRBD1 (6 bases). Germline V lookup: CDR1 MNHEY, CDR2 SVGAGI. Trimming stripped 2 bases from V and 4 bases from J, with 14 bases between. The CDR3 length is 15 residues. CDR3: CASSYLNGGLTEAFF. CDR3 nucleotides: TGTGCCAGCAGTTACCTTAACGGGGGCCTCACTGAAGCTTTCTTT.

This clonotype has ten or more counts. The V call is TRBV4-1, the J call TRBJ1-6; possible D gene TRBD1, 6 bases. The CDR3 spans 13 residues. Deletions cut 4 bases from V and 10 bases from J, with 11 bases between. Germline V gene sequence: CDR1 MGHRA, CDR2 YSYEKL. The DNA of the CDR3 is TGCGCCAGCAGCCCCGGGGGGCGGTCACCCCTCCACTTT. It is translated as CASSPGGRSPLHF.